The present T cell receptor (beta chain) was sequenced within a study of blood T cell repertoires in COVID-19. Study context: The United States, Italy and Spain supplied acute and convalescent COVID-19 samples. PBMCs, B-cell-depleted T cells, or T cells provided the cDNA or gDNA that made up the material.

Original methodology: The assay estimated nucleated cells by amplifying reference gene primers. TCRdb's table, derived via immunoSEQ multiplex PCR, lists solely in-frame clones and lacks some. V, J and clone size are taken as reported in that table, and D and trimming were inferred from the DNA itself. The sample gives about 280,000 clones, under 90% of which show up once; over 8.5% is in the top ten. The trim removed 4 bases at V and 4 bases at J, leaving 5 bases unmatched. The length of the CDR3 is 14 residues. Germline assignment: CDR1 PRHDT and CDR2 FYEKMQ (reference sequence). The clonotype comes from a woman younger than 45 with COVID-19, enrolled during active disease. This chain joins TRBV13 and TRBJ2-5; TRBD2 matches at 8 bases. The sequenced material came from peripheral blood. The CDR3: CASSSPGGRETQYF. The CDR3 nucleotides read TGTGCCAGCAGCTCCCCGGGGGGGCGAGAGACCCAGTACTTC. Together with reference TRBV13 and TRBJ2-5, the CDR3 gives the full variable domain: AAGVIQSPRHLIKEKRETATLKCYPIPRHDTVYWYQQGPGQDPQFLISFYEKMQSDKGSIPDRFSAQQFSDYHSELNMSSLELGDSALYFCASSSPGGRETQYFGPGTRLLVL.